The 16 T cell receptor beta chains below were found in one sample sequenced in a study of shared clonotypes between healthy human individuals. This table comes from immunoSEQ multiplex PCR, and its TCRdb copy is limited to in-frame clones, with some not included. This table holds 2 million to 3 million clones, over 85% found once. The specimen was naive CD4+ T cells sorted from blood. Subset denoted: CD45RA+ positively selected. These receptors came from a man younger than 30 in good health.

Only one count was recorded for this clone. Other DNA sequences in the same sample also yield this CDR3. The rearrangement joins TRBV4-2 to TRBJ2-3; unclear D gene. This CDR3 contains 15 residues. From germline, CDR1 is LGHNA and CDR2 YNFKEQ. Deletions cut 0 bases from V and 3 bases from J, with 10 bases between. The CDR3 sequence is CASSQDGGRTDTQYF. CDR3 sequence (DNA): TGTGCCAGCAGCCAAGATGGTGGTCGGACAGATACGCAGTATTTT.

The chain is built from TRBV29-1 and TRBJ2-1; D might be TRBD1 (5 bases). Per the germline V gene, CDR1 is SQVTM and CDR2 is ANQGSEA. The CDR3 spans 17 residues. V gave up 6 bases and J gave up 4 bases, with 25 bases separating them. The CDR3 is CSVQLSNLGPPYNEQFF. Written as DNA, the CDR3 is TGCAGCGTACAATTATCTAATTTGGGGCCCCCTTACAATGAGCAGTTCTTC.

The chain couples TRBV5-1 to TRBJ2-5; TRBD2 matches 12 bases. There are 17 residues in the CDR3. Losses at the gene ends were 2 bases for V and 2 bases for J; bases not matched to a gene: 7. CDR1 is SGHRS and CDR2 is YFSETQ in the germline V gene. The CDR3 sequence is CASSFRPSGGEQETQYF. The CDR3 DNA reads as TGCGCCAGCAGCTTTCGGCCTAGCGGGGGGGAACAAGAGACCCAGTACTTC.

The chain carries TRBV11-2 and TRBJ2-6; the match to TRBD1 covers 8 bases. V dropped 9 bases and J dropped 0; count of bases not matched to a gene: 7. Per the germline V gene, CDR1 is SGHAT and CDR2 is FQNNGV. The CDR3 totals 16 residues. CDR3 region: CASNRGAVSGANVLTF. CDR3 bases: TGTGCCAGTAACAGGGGGGCGGTCTCTGGGGCCAACGTCCTGACTTTC.

The CDR3 is CASSLWTDPQETQYF. The CDR3 DNA reads as TGCGCCAGCAGCTTGTGGACAGATCCCCAAGAGACCCAGTACTTC. The chain joins TRBV5-1 to TRBJ2-5; D is perhaps TRBD1 (6 bases). V was shortened by 1 base and J by 1 base, with 11 bases between the two germline ends. The CDR3 covers 15 residues. CDR1 is SGHRS and CDR2 is YFSETQ in the germline V gene.

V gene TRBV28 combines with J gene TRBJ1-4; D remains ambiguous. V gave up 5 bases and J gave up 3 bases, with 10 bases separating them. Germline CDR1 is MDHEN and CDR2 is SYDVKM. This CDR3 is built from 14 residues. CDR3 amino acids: CASSPDGPNEKLFF. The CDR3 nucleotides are TGTGCCAGCAGTCCCGACGGACCTAATGAAAAACTGTTTTTT.

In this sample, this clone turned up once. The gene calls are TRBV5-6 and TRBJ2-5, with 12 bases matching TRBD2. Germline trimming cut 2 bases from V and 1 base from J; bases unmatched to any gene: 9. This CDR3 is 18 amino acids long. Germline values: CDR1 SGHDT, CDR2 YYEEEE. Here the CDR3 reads CASSFPRTSGAGQETQYF. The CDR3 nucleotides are TGTGCCAGCAGCTTTCCTAGGACTAGCGGGGCCGGCCAAGAGACCCAGTACTTC.

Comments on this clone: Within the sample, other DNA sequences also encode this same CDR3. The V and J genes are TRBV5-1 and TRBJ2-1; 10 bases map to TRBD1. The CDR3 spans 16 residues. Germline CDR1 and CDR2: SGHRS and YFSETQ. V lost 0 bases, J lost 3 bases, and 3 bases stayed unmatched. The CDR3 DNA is TGCGCCAGCAGCTTGGTGGGGACAGGGGACTACAATGAGCAGTTCTTC. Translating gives CASSLVGTGDYNEQFF.

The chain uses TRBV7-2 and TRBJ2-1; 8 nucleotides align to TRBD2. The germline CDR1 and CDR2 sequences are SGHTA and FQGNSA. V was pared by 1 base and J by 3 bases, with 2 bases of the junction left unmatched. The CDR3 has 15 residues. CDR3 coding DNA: TGTGCCAGCAGCTTAGGGGGACTAGGCTACAATGAGCAGTTCTTC. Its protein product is CASSLGGLGYNEQFF.

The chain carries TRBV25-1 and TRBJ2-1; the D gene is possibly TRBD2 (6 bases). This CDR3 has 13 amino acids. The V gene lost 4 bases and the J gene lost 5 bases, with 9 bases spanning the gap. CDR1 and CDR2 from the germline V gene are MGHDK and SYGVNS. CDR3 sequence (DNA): TGTGCCAGCAGTGGGCGGGGTAACAATGAGCAGTTCTTC. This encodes CASSGRGNNEQFF.

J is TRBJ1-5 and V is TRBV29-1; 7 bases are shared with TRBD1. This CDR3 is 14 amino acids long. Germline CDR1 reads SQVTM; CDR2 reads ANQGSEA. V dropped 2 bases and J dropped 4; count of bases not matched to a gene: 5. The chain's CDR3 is CSVELGQPNQPQHF. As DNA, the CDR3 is TGCAGCGTTGAATTGGGACAGCCAAATCAGCCCCAGCATTTT.

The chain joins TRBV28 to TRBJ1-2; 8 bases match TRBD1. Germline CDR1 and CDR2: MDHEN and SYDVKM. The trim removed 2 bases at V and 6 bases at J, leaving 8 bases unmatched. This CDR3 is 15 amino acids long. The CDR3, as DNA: TGTGCCAGCAGTTTAATTGGACAGGGTGATCATGGCTACACCTTC. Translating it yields CASSLIGQGDHGYTF.

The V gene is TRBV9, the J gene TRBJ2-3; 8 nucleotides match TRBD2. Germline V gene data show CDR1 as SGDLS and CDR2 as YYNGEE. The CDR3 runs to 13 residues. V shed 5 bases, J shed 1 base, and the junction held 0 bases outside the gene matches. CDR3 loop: CASRTSGTDTQYF. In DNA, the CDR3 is TGTGCCAGCAGGACTAGCGGCACAGATACGCAGTATTTT.

The CDR3 sequence is CASSEGTGGNEKLFF. In nucleotides, the CDR3 is TGTGCCAGCAGTGAAGGGACAGGGGGGAATGAAAAACTGTTTTTT. The V and J genes are TRBV6-1 and TRBJ1-4, with 10 bases lining up with TRBD1. V dropped 1 base and J dropped 5; count of bases not matched to a gene: 1. CDR1 is MNHNS, CDR2 SASEGT, per germline. CDR3 length: 15 residues.

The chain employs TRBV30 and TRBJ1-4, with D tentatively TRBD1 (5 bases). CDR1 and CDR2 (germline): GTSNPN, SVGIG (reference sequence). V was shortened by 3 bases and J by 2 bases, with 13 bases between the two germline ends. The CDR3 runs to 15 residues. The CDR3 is CAWSPDRDTNEKLFF. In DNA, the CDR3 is TGTGCCTGGAGCCCCGACAGAGATACTAATGAAAAACTGTTTTTT. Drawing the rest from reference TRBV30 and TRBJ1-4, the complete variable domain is SQTIHQWPATLVQPVGSPLSLECTVEGTSNPNLYWYRQAAGRGLQLLFYSVGIGQISSEVPQNLSASRPQDRQFILSSKKLLLSDSGFYLCAWSPDRDTNEKLFFGSGTQLSVL.

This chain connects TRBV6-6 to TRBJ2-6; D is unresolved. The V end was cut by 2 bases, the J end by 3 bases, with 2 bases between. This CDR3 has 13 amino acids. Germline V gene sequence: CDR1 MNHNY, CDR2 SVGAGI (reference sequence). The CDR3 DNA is TGTGCCAGCAGTTACGATGGGGCCAACGTCCTGACTTTC. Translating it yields CASSYDGANVLTF.